The 2 T cell receptor beta chains reported below all come from one sample, sequenced in a study of blood T cell repertoires in COVID-19. Sequencing was performed with immunoSEQ multiplex PCR; in TCRdb, only in-frame clones are kept and a portion is missing. Among 150,000 to 250,000 clones listed, 65% to 90% were seen once. The sample taken for sequencing was PBMCs or T cells enriched from blood (not recorded which). The source is a man aged 40-50 years who had recovered from COVID-19.

The rearrangement links TRBV5-4 to TRBJ1-2; D may be TRBD1 (5 bases). Germline-derived CDR1 and CDR2 are SGHNT and YYREEE (reference sequence). The germline V and J ends were trimmed by 0 bases and 7 bases, with 16 bases remaining between them. The CDR3 consists of 15 residues. Here the CDR3 DNA reads TGTGCCAGCAGCTTGGCGGGGACTTTTCAGGCTGGCTACACCTTC. It yields the protein CASSLAGTFQAGYTF.

The rearrangement uses TRBV2 and TRBJ2-5; 8 bases are shared with TRBD2. The CDR3 is 14 residues long. V was clipped by 7 bases and J by 4 bases; unmatched bases: 8. Germline CDR1 SNHLY, CDR2 FYNNEI. The CDR3 DNA is TGTGCCAGCAACGGAGCGGGAGAGGGAGAGACCCAGTACTTC. Amino acid sequence: CASNGAGEGETQYF.